These T cell receptor beta chains were read from a single sample in a study of molecular identifiers for immune sequencing clone quantification. TCRdb re-analysed the PCR reads in MiXCR, keeping a single row per CDR3 protein. The data hold 7,500 to 9,500 distinct CDR3 sequences, with about an eighth observed a single time. Material: naive CD8+ T cells from blood, with Jurkat cell RNA spiked in. The source of these receptors is a human donor in good health. Some libraries in this study had Jurkat cell RNA spiked in. Both conserved end residues are part of each CDR3. D genes are given only for firm matches. Clone size is shown for a subset of rows, as once, few, many or a class of expanded clone.

DNA: TGTGCCTCCAGTGATTACGGGACTGAAGCTTTCTTT; CDR3: CASSDYGTEAFF; J: TRBJ1-1; size: .; D: .; length: 12; V: TRBV24-1
DNA: TGTGCCAGCCGGGATGCCTACGAGCAGTACTTC; CDR3: CASRDAYEQYF; J: TRBJ2-7; size: medium-sized; D: .; length: 11; V: TRBV7-9
DNA: TGTGCCAGCAGCCCCCGGGACTTCACCTACGAGCAGTACTTC; CDR3: CASSPRDFTYEQYF; J: TRBJ2-7; size: many; D: .; length: 14; V: TRBV6-2/TRBV6-3
DNA: TGCGCCAGCAGCCAAAATACTGGGACTGAAGCTTTCTTT; CDR3: CASSQNTGTEAFF; J: TRBJ1-1; size: many; D: .; length: 13; V: TRBV4-3
DNA: TGTGCCAGCAGATTTTCGGCCACGGATACGCAGTATTTT; CDR3: CASRFSATDTQYF; J: TRBJ2-3; size: .; D: .; length: 13; V: TRBV7-9
DNA: TGTGCCACCAGTGACCCGCAGGCCGATACGCAGTATTTT; CDR3: CATSDPQADTQYF; J: TRBJ2-3; size: medium-sized; D: .; length: 13; V: TRBV24-1
DNA: TGCAGTGCTAGAGATGTTAACTGGGACGAGCAGTACTTC; CDR3: CSARDVNWDEQYF; J: TRBJ2-7; size: medium-sized; D: .; length: 13; V: TRBV20-1
DNA: TGCAGTGCGGACAGGGACGGGGAGCTGTTTTTT; CDR3: CSADRDGELFF; J: TRBJ2-2; size: medium-sized; D: TRBD1; length: 11; V: TRBV20-1
DNA: TGCAGCGCTAGGACTAGCGGGAGGGCGGAGGAGACCCAGTACTTC; CDR3: CSARTSGRAEETQYF; J: TRBJ2-5; size: medium-sized; D: TRBD2; length: 15; V: TRBV29-1
DNA: TGTGCCAGTAGTTGGGCTAGCGGGGGCCCACTAGAGTCCCAAGAGACCCAGTACTTC; CDR3: CASSWASGGPLESQETQYF; J: TRBJ2-5; size: medium-sized; D: TRBD2; length: 19; V: TRBV19
DNA: TGTGCCATCAGCCCCGGGACAGGGGGCGCGGAGACCCAGTACTTC; CDR3: CAISPGTGGAETQYF; J: TRBJ2-5; size: medium-sized; D: TRBD1; length: 15; V: TRBV10-3
DNA: TGTGCCAGCAGCATCCGGGGATACGGCTACGAGCAGTACTTC; CDR3: CASSIRGYGYEQYF; J: TRBJ2-7; size: many; D: .; length: 14; V: TRBV5-6
DNA: TGTGCCAGCAGTTTACTGTCTAGCGGGGGACACGAGCAGTACTTC; CDR3: CASSLLSSGGHEQYF; J: TRBJ2-7; size: medium-sized; D: TRBD2; length: 15; V: TRBV27
DNA: TGTGCCAGCAGCTTAGTTTCGGGGGAAAATCAGCCCCAGCATTTT; CDR3: CASSLVSGENQPQHF; J: TRBJ1-5; size: many; D: .; length: 15; V: TRBV7-9
DNA: TGTGCCAGCAGGCTTGAATTAACAGGGGTCGACACTGAAGCTTTCTTT; CDR3: CASRLELTGVDTEAFF; J: TRBJ1-1; size: many; D: TRBD1; length: 16; V: TRBV28